Each of the 19 T cell receptor beta chains below was sequenced from the same sample in a study of blood T cell repertoires in COVID-19. Libraries were prepared by immunoSEQ multiplex PCR; TCRdb keeps only in-frame clonotypes and omits some of them. The sample lists around 450,000 clones, less than 95% occurring once. Sequenced material: PBMCs or T cells enriched from blood (not recorded which). The receptors derive from a young man who had recovered from COVID-19.

The CDR3 loop reads CASSSRTSGSHVRAKNIQYF. CDR3 coding DNA: TGTGCCAGCAGCTCGAGGACTAGCGGGAGTCACGTAAGGGCCAAAAACATTCAGTACTTC. V and J are TRBV13 and TRBJ2-4, with 13 bases fitting TRBD2. The CDR3 totals 20 residues. V lost 4 bases and J lost 1; bases outside the gene matches: 13. From germline, CDR1 is PRHDT and CDR2 FYEKMQ (reference sequence).

The V gene is TRBV5-1, the J gene TRBJ1-2; no firm D call. The germline V gene has CDR1 SGHRS and CDR2 YFSETQ. V lost 3 bases, J lost 7 bases, and 13 bases lay in between. This CDR3 comprises 13 residues. The DNA for the CDR3 is TGCGCCAGCAGCTCAGACGGAGCTTTTGGCTACACCTTC. Its translation: CASSSDGAFGYTF.

V is TRBV3-1 (or the pseudogene TRBV3-2) and J is TRBJ1-6, with TRBD1 identical over 10 bases. The CDR3 contains 16 residues. The V segment lost 8 bases and the J segment 5 bases; nucleotides outside the gene matches: 9. Germline V gene sequence: CDR1 LGHDT, CDR2 YNNKEL (reference sequence). The CDR3 DNA sequence: TGTGCCAGCCGAACCGGGACAGGGGCTAATAATTCACCCCTCCACTTT. Amino acid sequence: CASRTGTGANNSPLHF.

The chain joins TRBV21-1 to TRBJ1-6. TRBV21-1 corresponds to a pseudogene. CDR3 length: 18 amino acids. The CDR3: CASSKSRGASSYNSPLHF. The CDR3 DNA follows: TGTGCCAGCAGCAAAAGTCGGGGGGCGAGCTCCTATAATTCACCCCTCCACTTT.

The rearrangement links TRBV3-1 (or the pseudogene TRBV3-2) to TRBJ1-5; TRBD1 is a possible D gene (5 bases). This CDR3 has 15 residues. V lost 4 bases to trimming and J lost 4 bases, with 14 bases between them. From germline, CDR1 is LGHDT and CDR2 YNNKEL (reference sequence). The CDR3 is CASSPGEGFNQPQHF. As DNA, the CDR3 is TGTGCCAGCAGCCCGGGGGAAGGGTTTAATCAGCCCCAGCATTTT.

This clone was seen a few times. This chain joins TRBV5-1 and TRBJ1-5; D might be TRBD1 (6 bases). V shed 4 bases and J shed 9 bases, with 26 bases lying between them. Per the germline V gene, CDR1 is SGHRS and CDR2 is YFSETQ. The CDR3 runs 17 residues. The CDR3 DNA sequence: TGCGCCAGCAGCCTGAAAACCGGGACACGGCTGGTTTGGCCCCAGCATTTT. Residues: CASSLKTGTRLVWPQHF.

The chain combines TRBV6-5 with TRBJ2-2; 8 positions match TRBD2. This CDR3 comprises 15 residues. CDR1 is MNHEY and CDR2 is SVGAGI in the germline V gene. Unmatched junction bases numbered 8, after V lost 6 bases and J lost 5 bases. CDR3 region: CASSKQAGVTGELFF. DNA for the CDR3: TGTGCCAGCAGCAAACAAGCGGGAGTGACCGGGGAGCTGTTTTTT.

This chain links TRBV19 with TRBJ1-4; maybe TRBD1 (5 bases). There are 14 residues in the CDR3. V lost 3 bases to trimming and J lost 6 bases, with 11 bases between them. Germline V gives CDR1 LNHDA, CDR2 SQIVND (reference sequence). CDR3 bases: TGTGCCAGTAGTATTGGCCAGGGTTATGAAAAACTGTTTTTT. This gives the protein CASSIGQGYEKLFF.

The rearrangement joins TRBV5-4 to TRBJ2-2; the match to TRBD2 covers 10 bases. The CDR3 contains 15 residues. V lost 3 bases to trimming and J lost 6 bases; unmatched junction nucleotides: 5. Germline V lookup: CDR1 SGHNT, CDR2 YYREEE (reference sequence). CDR3 DNA sequence: TGTGCCAGCAGCTGGAGCGGGGGGGATTCCGGGGAGCTGTTTTTT. It specifies CASSWSGGDSGELFF. Based on the CDR3 plus reference TRBV5-4 and TRBJ2-2, the full variable domain is ETGVTQSPTHLIKTRGQQVTLRCSSQSGHNTVSWYQQALGQGPQFIFQYYREEENGRGNFPPRFSGLQFPNYSSELNVNALELDDSALYLCASSWSGGDSGELFFGEGSRLTVL.

This chain connects TRBV19 to TRBJ2-1; 10 nucleotides align to TRBD1. The CDR3 has 20 residues. In germline, CDR1 is LNHDA, CDR2 SQIVND (reference sequence). The V segment lost 3 bases and the J segment 0 bases; nucleotides outside the gene matches: 14. The CDR3 is CASSIRGTGAAWSSYNEQFF. The CDR3 DNA follows: TGTGCCAGTAGTATTCGGGGGACAGGGGCCGCCTGGAGCTCCTACAATGAGCAGTTCTTC.

V usage is TRBV5-6 and J usage is TRBJ2-7; 9 bases are a match to TRBD1. CDR3 length: 13 amino acids. CDR1 and CDR2 from the germline V gene are SGHDT and YYEEEE. With 4 bases clipped from V and 6 bases from J, the junction kept 5 bases outside the gene matches. CDR3 sequence reads: CASSQGTGSEQYF. The CDR3 nucleotides read TGTGCCAGCAGCCAAGGGACAGGGAGCGAGCAGTACTTC.

The chain links TRBV7-6 to TRBJ1-5; D may be TRBD1 (6 bases). Germline V gene lookup returns CDR1 SGHVS and CDR2 FNYEAQ. With 11 bases removed from V and 5 bases from J, the gap between germline ends came to 16 bases. This CDR3 contains 13 residues. DNA for the CDR3: TGTGCCGGGGGCAGCCGGACCCATCAGCCCCAGCATTTT. This translates into CAGGSRTHQPQHF.

This rearrangement joins TRBV10-3 to TRBJ1-1; D call uncertain. The CDR3 length is 12 residues. Between the trimmed V and J ends, which lost 6 bases and 2 bases, there was a span of 7 bases. Germline V gene lookup returns CDR1 ENHRY and CDR2 SYGVKD. The CDR3 spells CAISPGNTEAFF. The CDR3 bases are TGTGCCATCAGCCCGGGTAACACTGAAGCTTTCTTT.

The chain employs TRBV10-3 and TRBJ1-2; 8 nucleotides align to TRBD1. The CDR3 length is 14 residues. CDR1 and CDR2 (germline): ENHRY, SYGVKD. Unmatched junction bases numbered 14, after V lost 10 bases and J lost 7 bases. The CDR3 DNA follows: TGTGCCACCCTCGGCGCAGGGGGCGCGGGTGGCTACACCTTC. Its protein product is CATLGAGGAGGYTF.

The DNA of the CDR3 is TGTGCCAGCTCACCACCGGGCCCCGTAGAGACCCAGTACTTC. This encodes CASSPPGPVETQYF. V and J are TRBV18 and TRBJ2-5; D not certain. Germline V CDR1 and CDR2: KGHSH, LQKENI. CDR3 length equals 14 residues. V gave up 0 bases and J gave up 4 bases, with 9 bases separating them. Full variable domain (remainder filled in from reference TRBV18 and TRBJ2-5): NAGVMQNPRHLVRRRGQEARLRCSPMKGHSHVYWYRQLPEEGLKFMVYLQKENIIDESGMPKERFSAEFPKEGPSILRIQQVVRGDSAAYFCASSPPGPVETQYFGPGTRLLVL.

The chain uses TRBV18 and TRBJ2-4; 8 nucleotides match TRBD1. Looked up from germline, CDR1 is KGHSH and CDR2 is LQKENI. The CDR3 spans 18 residues. V lost 3 bases, J lost 1 base, and 11 bases stayed unmatched. CDR3: CASSPRQGSPRAKNIQYF. The CDR3 nucleotides are TGTGCCAGCTCACCTAGACAGGGGTCCCCTCGGGCCAAAAACATTCAGTACTTC. Combining the CDR3 with reference TRBV18 and TRBJ2-4 gives the whole variable domain NAGVMQNPRHLVRRRGQEARLRCSPMKGHSHVYWYRQLPEEGLKFMVYLQKENIIDESGMPKERFSAEFPKEGPSILRIQQVVRGDSAAYFCASSPRQGSPRAKNIQYFGAGTRLSVL.

J is TRBJ1-1 and V is TRBV2; D is undetermined. The germline V gene has CDR1 SNHLY and CDR2 FYNNEI. This CDR3 has 13 residues. V shed 6 bases and J shed 1 base, with 9 bases lying between them. The DNA of the CDR3 is TGTGCCAGCAGGGCTACAGAGAACACTGAAGCTTTCTTT. This codes for CASRATENTEAFF.

The gene calls are TRBV20-1 and TRBJ1-6; D ambiguous. V dropped 3 bases and J dropped 10 bases, with 13 bases sitting between them. The CDR3 has 13 amino acids. CDR1 and CDR2 from the germline V gene are DFQATT and SNEGSKA (reference sequence). The CDR3 loop reads CSASSSPRSPLHF. CDR3 nucleotide sequence: TGCAGTGCTAGTTCCAGTCCCAGGTCACCCCTCCACTTT.

This chain links TRBV6-5 with TRBJ2-7; TRBD2 might be the D (5 bases). The ends were cut back, 6 bases at V and 0 bases at J, with 15 bases in the middle. The germline V gene encodes CDR1 MNHEY and CDR2 SVGAGI. The CDR3 has 15 amino acids. Here the CDR3 DNA reads TGTGCCAGCAGGACACCGGGGATAAGCTCCTACGAGCAGTACTTC. Translation gives CASRTPGISSYEQYF.